One and the same sample provided the 16 T cell receptor beta chains below, sequenced in a study of blood T cell repertoires in COVID-19. Generated by immunoSEQ multiplex PCR, the TCRdb table keeps only in-frame clones and is missing some. The table includes 70,000 to 100,000 clones, about two thirds detected once. The sample consisted of peripheral blood. The receptors stem from a woman in her fifties or sixties in a cohort sampled during active or convalescent COVID-19.

Ten or more counts support this clone. This chain uses TRBV6-1 with TRBJ1-3, with D perhaps matching TRBD1 (6 bases). Trimming shortened V by 4 bases and J by 0 bases, and 16 bases separated the two germline ends. CDR1 is MNHNS and CDR2 is SASEGT in the germline V gene. The CDR3 length is 17 residues. In DNA, the CDR3 is TGTGCCAGCAGTGCACACAGGGAGATCTTCTCTGGAAACACCATATATTTT. This translates into CASSAHREIFSGNTIYF.

This chain connects TRBV6-5 to TRBJ2-1, with D possibly being TRBD2 (5 bases). Trimming stripped 9 bases from V and 0 bases from J, with 12 bases between. The CDR3 length is 14 residues. Per germline, CDR1 MNHEY and CDR2 SVGAGI. The CDR3 nucleotides read TGTGCCAGTAAAGAGGGCAGCTCCTACAATGAGCAGTTCTTC. Its translation is CASKEGSSYNEQFF.

There are a few counts of this clone. The gene calls are TRBV5-4 and TRBJ2-7; 10 bases are shared with TRBD2. This CDR3 spans 15 amino acids. V shed 3 bases and J 2 bases; nucleotides not matched to a gene: 5. Germline V gene sequence: CDR1 SGHNT, CDR2 YYREEE (reference sequence). The DNA for the CDR3 is TGTGCCAGCAGCTCTCGGACTAGCGGCACCTACGAGCAGTACTTC. It is translated as CASSSRTSGTYEQYF.

This rearrangement joins TRBV5-1 to TRBJ1-2; perhaps TRBD1 as D (5 bases). The CDR3 extends over 14 amino acids. The V and J ends lost 5 bases and 7 bases respectively, with 18 bases between them. Germline values: CDR1 SGHRS, CDR2 YFSETQ. CDR3 in amino acids: CASSFNSGTGGYTF. CDR3 sequence (DNA): TGCGCCAGCAGTTTTAATTCTGGGACTGGTGGCTACACCTTC.

This chain joins TRBV7-9 and TRBJ1-3, with D possibly matching TRBD1 (6 bases). V lost 5 bases, J lost 0 bases, and 11 bases lay in between. The CDR3 is 15 amino acids. Germline values: CDR1 SEHNR, CDR2 FQNEAQ (reference sequence). The CDR3 sequence: CASSPGQNSGNTIYF. The CDR3, as DNA: TGTGCCAGCAGCCCCGGACAGAACTCTGGAAACACCATATATTTT.

To note about this clone: Germline and junction disagree at one end, which may indicate a read error. The chain links TRBV6-1 to TRBJ2-3; D may be TRBD2 (5 bases). Germline-derived CDR1 and CDR2 are MNHNS and SASEGT. The CDR3 length is 14 residues. CDR3 protein: CASSEGGLFGTQYF. CDR3 DNA: TGTGCCAGCAGCGAAGGAGGTCTCTTCGGTACGCAGTATTTT.

This clone showed up just once. This chain joins TRBV5-1 and TRBJ1-1, with TRBD1 matching 10 bases. Germline CDR1 and CDR2: SGHRS and YFSETQ. V was pared by 4 bases and J by 1 base, with 13 bases of the junction left unmatched. The CDR3 loop spans 18 amino acids. The CDR3 nucleotides are TGCGCCAGCAGCACCCCGACAGGGGGCCTAGTCTCGAACACTGAAGCTTTCTTT. This gives the protein CASSTPTGGLVSNTEAFF.

This chain joins TRBV3-1 (or the pseudogene TRBV3-2) and TRBJ1-2; no definite D call. V was cut by 11 bases and J by 5 bases, with 9 bases left in between. The V gene's germline CDR1 is LGHDT and CDR2 YNNKEL (reference sequence). The CDR3 totals 10 residues. CDR3 protein: CAPPGYGYTF. CDR3 in DNA: TGTGCCCCCCCGGGATATGGCTACACCTTC.

This chain joins TRBV19 and TRBJ2-2; weak D call: TRBD2 (5 bases). Between the trimmed V and J ends, which lost 7 bases and 0 bases, there was a span of 12 bases. This CDR3 comprises 15 residues. Per the germline V gene, CDR1 is LNHDA and CDR2 is SQIVND (reference sequence). The CDR3 sequence is CASTPPGTNTGELFF. CDR3 coding DNA: TGTGCCAGTACCCCCCCGGGGACGAACACCGGGGAGCTGTTTTTT.

There are a few counts of this clone. This CDR3 reads CASSSSTGLKHF. The CDR3, as DNA: TGTGCCAGCAGTTCGTCGACAGGGTTGAAGCATTTT. The chain links TRBV27 to TRBJ1-5, with 7 bases identical to TRBD1. V dropped 4 bases and J dropped 14; count of bases not matched to a gene: 8. Germline CDR1 and CDR2: MNHEY and SMNVEV (reference sequence). The CDR3 length is 12 residues.

This chain uses TRBV9 with TRBJ1-1; no clear D gene. This CDR3 has 13 residues. Looked up from germline, CDR1 is SGDLS and CDR2 is YYNGEE. The V and J ends lost 3 bases and 1 base respectively, with 7 bases between them. The DNA of the CDR3 is TGTGCCAGCAGCGCCAACACGAACACTGAAGCTTTCTTT. As protein: CASSANTNTEAFF.

This clone was picked up one time. The chain couples TRBV7-9 to TRBJ1-4, with TRBD1 identical over 10 bases. Looked up from germline, CDR1 is SEHNR and CDR2 is FQNEAQ (reference sequence). J lost 2 bases, V lost 0 bases, and 3 bases had no gene match. The CDR3 has 17 residues. CDR3 nucleotide sequence: TGTGCCAGCAGCTTAGCAGGGGGACAGGGGACTAATGAAAAACTGTTTTTT. It specifies CASSLAGGQGTNEKLFF.

The J gene is TRBJ2-3, the V gene TRBV9; 8 bases agree with TRBD1. CDR3 length: 20 residues. Germline V gene data show CDR1 as SGDLS and CDR2 as YYNGEE. With 4 bases clipped from V and 0 bases from J, the junction kept 19 bases outside the gene matches. The CDR3 reads CASSQTGTGNPGASTDTQYF. The CDR3 DNA sequence: TGTGCCAGCAGCCAAACCGGGACAGGTAACCCCGGTGCTAGCACAGATACGCAGTATTTT.

CDR3 bases: TGCGCCAGCAGCGGAGGACGGTGGACCACTGAAGCTTTCTTT. Translating it yields CASSGGRWTTEAFF. V gene TRBV5-1 combines with J gene TRBJ1-1; D is unresolved. The germline V and J ends were trimmed by 4 bases and 4 bases, with 14 bases remaining between them. CDR3 length: 14 amino acids. The V gene's germline CDR1 is SGHRS and CDR2 YFSETQ.

V gene TRBV19 combines with J gene TRBJ1-5, with 9 bases matching TRBD1. The germline V gene has CDR1 LNHDA and CDR2 SQIVND (reference sequence). V was clipped by 3 bases and J by 6 bases; unmatched bases: 6. The CDR3 is 15 amino acids. The CDR3 nucleotides read TGTGCCAGTAGTATTGGGCACAGGGGGCGTCAGCCCCAGCATTTT. It encodes CASSIGHRGRQPQHF.

This chain joins TRBV11-2 and TRBJ1-4; D gene unclear. This CDR3 has 16 amino acids. Germline CDR1 SGHAT, CDR2 FQNNGV. Trimming cost V 2 bases and J 0 bases, with 10 bases left between them. CDR3 bases: TGTGCCAGCAGCTTAAGTTATGCGGCAACTAATGAAAAACTGTTTTTT. Encoded protein: CASSLSYAATNEKLFF.